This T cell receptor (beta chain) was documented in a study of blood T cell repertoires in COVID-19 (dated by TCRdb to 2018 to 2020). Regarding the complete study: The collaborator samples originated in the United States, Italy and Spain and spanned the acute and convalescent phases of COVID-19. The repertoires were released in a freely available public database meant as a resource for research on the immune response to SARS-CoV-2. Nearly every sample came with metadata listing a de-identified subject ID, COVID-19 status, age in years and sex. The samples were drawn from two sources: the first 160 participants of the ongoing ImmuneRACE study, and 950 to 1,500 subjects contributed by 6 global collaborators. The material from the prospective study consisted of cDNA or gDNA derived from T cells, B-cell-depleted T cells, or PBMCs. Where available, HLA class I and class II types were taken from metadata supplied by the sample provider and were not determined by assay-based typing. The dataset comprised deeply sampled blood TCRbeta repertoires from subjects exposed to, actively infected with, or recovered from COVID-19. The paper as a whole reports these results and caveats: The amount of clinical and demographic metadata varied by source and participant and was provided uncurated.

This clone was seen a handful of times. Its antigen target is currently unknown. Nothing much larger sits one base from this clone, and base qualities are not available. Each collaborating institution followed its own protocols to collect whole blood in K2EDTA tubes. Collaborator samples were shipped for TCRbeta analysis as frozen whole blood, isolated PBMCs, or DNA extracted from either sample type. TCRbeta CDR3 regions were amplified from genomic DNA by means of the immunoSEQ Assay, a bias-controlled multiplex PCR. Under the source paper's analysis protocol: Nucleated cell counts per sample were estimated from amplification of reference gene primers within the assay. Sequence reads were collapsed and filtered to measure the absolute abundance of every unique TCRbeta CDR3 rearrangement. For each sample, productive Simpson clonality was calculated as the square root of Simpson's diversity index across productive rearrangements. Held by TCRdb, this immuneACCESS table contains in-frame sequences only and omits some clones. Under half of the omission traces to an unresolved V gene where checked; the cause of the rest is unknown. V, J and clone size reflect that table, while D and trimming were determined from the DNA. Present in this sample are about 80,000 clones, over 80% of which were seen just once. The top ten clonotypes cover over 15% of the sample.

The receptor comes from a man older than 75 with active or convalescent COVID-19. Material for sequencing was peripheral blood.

The DNA reads TGTGCCAGCAGCTACAGGGGGGCGAACACCGGGGAGCTGTTTTTT. Translated, this is CASSYRGANTGELFF. The V and J genes are TRBV9 and TRBJ2-2; 8 bases in the middle match TRBD1. From a lookup of the germline V gene, CDR1 and CDR2 are SGDLS and YYNGEE. From V the trimming removes 4 bases and from J it removes 0 bases, while the gene matches leave 2 bases of the junction unaccounted for. The CDR3 measures 15 amino acids from cysteine to phenylalanine. Only the CDR3 DNA stays, 45 bases, in frame from base 1.